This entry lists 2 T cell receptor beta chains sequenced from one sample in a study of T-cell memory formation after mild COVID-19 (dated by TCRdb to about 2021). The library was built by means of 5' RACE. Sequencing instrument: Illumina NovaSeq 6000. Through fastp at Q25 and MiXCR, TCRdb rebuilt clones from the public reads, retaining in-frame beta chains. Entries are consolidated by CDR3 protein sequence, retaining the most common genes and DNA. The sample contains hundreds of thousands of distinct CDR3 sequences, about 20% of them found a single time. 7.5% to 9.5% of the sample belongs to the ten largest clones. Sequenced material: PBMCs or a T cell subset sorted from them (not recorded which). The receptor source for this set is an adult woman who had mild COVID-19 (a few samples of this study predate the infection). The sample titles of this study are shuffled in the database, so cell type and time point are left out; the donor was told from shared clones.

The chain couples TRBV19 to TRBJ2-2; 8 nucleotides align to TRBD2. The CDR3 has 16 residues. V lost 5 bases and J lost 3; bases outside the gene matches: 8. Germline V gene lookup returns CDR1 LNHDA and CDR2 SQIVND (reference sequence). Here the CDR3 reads CASSFGTRRDTGELFF. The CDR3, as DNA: TGTGCCAGTAGTTTCGGGACTAGGAGGGACACCGGGGAGCTGTTTTTT.

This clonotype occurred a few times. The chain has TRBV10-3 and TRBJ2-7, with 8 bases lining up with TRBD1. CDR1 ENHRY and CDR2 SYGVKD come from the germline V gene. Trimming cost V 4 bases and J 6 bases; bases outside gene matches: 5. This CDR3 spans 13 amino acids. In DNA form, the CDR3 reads TGTGCCATCAGTGCAGGACAGGGTGGCGAGCAGTACTTC. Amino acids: CAISAGQGGEQYF.